Following are 10 T cell receptor beta chains from one sample sequenced in a study of blood T cell repertoires in COVID-19. The method was immunoSEQ multiplex PCR; TCRdb's version includes in-frame clones alone and lacks a portion of them. The sample lists 210,000 or so clones; around 90% were seen once. Sequencing was done on a sample of peripheral blood. The receptors here all came from a man aged 50-59 years with acute or convalescent COVID-19.

This clone was observed a handful of times. The chain uses TRBV3-1 (or the pseudogene TRBV3-2) and TRBJ2-3; perhaps TRBD2 as D (5 bases). Trimming removed 4 bases at V and 2 bases at J, with 19 bases between. The CDR3 is 17 residues long. CDR1 is LGHDT and CDR2 is YNNKEL in the germline V gene (reference sequence). CDR3 nucleotide sequence: TGTGCCAGCAGCCTAAACCGGGAAGCAGGCCCCACAGATACGCAGTATTTT. Translating gives CASSLNREAGPTDTQYF.

The chain links TRBV30 to TRBJ2-5, with 8 bases matching TRBD2. V shed 0 bases and J 1 base; nucleotides not matched to a gene: 7. Germline-derived CDR1 and CDR2 are GTSNPN and SVGIG (reference sequence). CDR3 length equals 16 residues. The CDR3 loop is CAWSVQSGGRQETQYF. For the CDR3, the DNA is TGTGCCTGGAGTGTACAAAGCGGGGGCCGCCAAGAGACCCAGTACTTC.

The chain links TRBV5-6 to TRBJ1-2; D is perhaps TRBD1 (5 bases). Germline V gene lookup returns CDR1 SGHDT and CDR2 YYEEEE. The CDR3 runs to 13 residues. Trimming shortened V by 0 bases and J by 5 bases, and 8 bases separated the two germline ends. Written as DNA, the CDR3 is TGTGCCAGCAGCTTGGGACAGTCTTATGGCTACACCTTC. It yields the protein CASSLGQSYGYTF.

The chain joins TRBV2 to TRBJ1-4; D is possibly TRBD1 (5 bases). Per germline, CDR1 SNHLY and CDR2 FYNNEI. This CDR3 is 15 amino acids long. V was trimmed by 5 bases and J by 2 bases, leaving 12 bases between them. The CDR3 nucleotides are TGTGCCAGCAGTCGCCAGGGCTTCACTAATGAAAAACTGTTTTTT. It encodes CASSRQGFTNEKLFF.

This clone appeared a single time. J is TRBJ2-1 and V is TRBV7-9, with 7 bases that match TRBD2. The V gene end was trimmed by 11 bases and the J gene end by 7 bases; junction bases not matched to a gene: 11. There are 13 residues in the CDR3. In germline, CDR1 is SEHNR, CDR2 FQNEAQ (reference sequence). DNA for the CDR3: TGTGCCTGGTTGGTTTCCGGGGGGAATGAGCAGTTCTTC. Residues: CAWLVSGGNEQFF.

Concerning this clone itself: At the DNA level, this CDR3 is encoded by other sequences in the same sample as well. J is TRBJ2-7 and V is TRBV20-1, with D uncertain. The CDR3 totals 11 residues. Germline loops: CDR1 DFQATT, CDR2 SNEGSKA (reference sequence). Trimming left V 2 bases short and J 6 bases short, with 8 bases between. CDR3 region: CSARSGFEQYV. DNA of the CDR3: TGCAGTGCTAGATCGGGTTTCGAGCAGTACGTC.

The rearrangement uses TRBV5-8 and TRBJ1-5, with TRBD1 matching 8 bases. Trimming at V came to 1 base and at J to 4 bases, leaving 4 bases not matched to a gene. Looked up from germline, CDR1 is SGHTS and CDR2 is YDEGEE. The CDR3 covers 15 residues. Written as DNA, the CDR3 is TGTGCCAGCAGCTTGTTCCAGGGGGCGAATCAGCCCCAGCATTTT. It specifies CASSLFQGANQPQHF.

This clone was picked up one time. The chain employs TRBV11-1 and TRBJ2-7, with 7 bases fitting TRBD2. Germline V gives CDR1 SGHAT, CDR2 FQDESV (reference sequence). CDR3 length equals 14 residues. V trimming: 4 bases; J trimming: 5 bases; junction bases outside the gene matches: 8. The chain's CDR3 is CASSSRGRPHEQYF. The CDR3 region has the DNA TGTGCCAGCAGCTCGCGCGGGAGACCCCACGAGCAGTACTTC.

The V gene is TRBV28, the J gene TRBJ2-3; a weak D match, TRBD1 (8 bases). The CDR3 is 19 amino acids. Trimming removed 6 bases at V and 3 bases at J, with 28 bases between. Germline V lookup: CDR1 MDHEN, CDR2 SYDVKM. CDR3 bases: TGTGCCAGCAGCCCAGGGAGGACTTACAGGGGGGGCGGGACAGATACGCAGTATTTT. This sequence encodes CASSPGRTYRGGGTDTQYF. Together with reference TRBV28 and TRBJ2-3, the CDR3 gives the full variable domain: DVKVTQSSRYLVKRTGEKVFLECVQDMDHENMFWYRQDPGLGLRLIYFSYDVKMKEKGDIPEGYSVSREKKERFSLILESASTNQTSMYLCASSPGRTYRGGGTDTQYFGPGTRLTVL.

The rearrangement links TRBV5-1 to TRBJ2-3; TRBD1 aligns across 9 bases. This CDR3 has 18 residues. From germline, CDR1 is SGHRS and CDR2 YFSETQ. The V and J ends lost 4 bases and 2 bases, in that order; junction bases with no gene match: 14. The DNA for the CDR3 is TGCGCCAGCAGCAGGCATCAGAGGACAGGGGTTTCCACAGATACGCAGTATTTT. It encodes CASSRHQRTGVSTDTQYF.